This T cell receptor beta chain was captured by sequencing in a study of cytomegalovirus exposure and HLA in healthy donors. Study context: Unique TCR beta sequences numbering fewer than 130 million came from about 180 million T cells in an earlier analysis.

The donors were healthy bone marrow donors. Germline V lookup: CDR1 MNHNY, CDR2 SVGAGI (reference sequence). This CDR3 region has 16 residues. V was trimmed by 3 bases and J by 5 bases, leaving 17 bases between them. The PCR made use of 60 Vbeta and 13 Jbeta primers. Authors' methods: In a later analysis, of 80 million to 90 million unique beta chains, 9 million to 11 million appeared in at least two donors. The method was immunoSEQ multiplex PCR; TCRdb's version includes in-frame clones alone and lacks a portion of them. From that table come the V and J calls and clone size; the DNA was used to work out D and trimming. The repertoire includes some 110,000 clones, 80% to 90% of them detected once, and less than 2% sits in the top ten.

The sequence was collected from a man aged 50 or older in good health and CMV-seronegative. This chain connects TRBV6-6 to TRBJ2-1, with D possibly being TRBD2 (5 bases). Sequenced sample: PBMCs. The CDR3 DNA is TGTGCCAGCAGTTATGCACAGCGGATTAACGACAATGAGCAGTTCTTC. As protein: CASSYAQRINDNEQFF.